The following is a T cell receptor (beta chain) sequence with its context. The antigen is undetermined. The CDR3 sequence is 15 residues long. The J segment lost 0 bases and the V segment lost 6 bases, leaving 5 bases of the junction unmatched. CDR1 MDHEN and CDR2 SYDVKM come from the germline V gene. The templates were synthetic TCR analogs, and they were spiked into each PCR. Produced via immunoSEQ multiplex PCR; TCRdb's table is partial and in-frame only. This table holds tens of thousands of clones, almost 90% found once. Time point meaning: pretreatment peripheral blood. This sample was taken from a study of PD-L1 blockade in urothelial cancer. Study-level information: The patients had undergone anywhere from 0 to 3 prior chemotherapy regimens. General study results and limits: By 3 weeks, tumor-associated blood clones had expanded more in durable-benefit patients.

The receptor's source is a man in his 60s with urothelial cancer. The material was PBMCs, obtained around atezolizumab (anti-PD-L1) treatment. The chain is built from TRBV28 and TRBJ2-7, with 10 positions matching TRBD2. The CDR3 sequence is CASRESGRASYEQYF. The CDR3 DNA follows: TGTGCCAGCAGAGAGAGCGGGAGGGCCTCCTACGAGCAGTACTTC. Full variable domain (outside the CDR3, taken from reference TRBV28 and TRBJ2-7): DVKVTQSSRYLVKRTGEKVFLECVQDMDHENMFWYRQDPGLGLRLIYFSYDVKMKEKGDIPEGYSVSREKKERFSLILESASTNQTSMYLCASRESGRASYEQYFGPGTRLTVT.